This is a list of T cell receptor beta chains from one sample in a study of blood T cell repertoires in COVID-19. Method: immunoSEQ multiplex PCR; TCRdb's copy keeps in-frame clones and lacks some. The repertoire holds about 99,000 clones, with 80% to 85% as singletons. Sequenced material: peripheral blood. The receptors stem from a man between 65 and 85 years old with active or convalescent COVID-19. Each CDR3 is given with its conserved first and last residue. D genes are given only for firm matches. Clone size is stated in some rows and not others, as once, few, many or a class when expanded.

cdr3_length clone_size j_call v_call d_call cdr3_nt cdr3_aa
13 . TRBJ2-3 TRBV6-2/TRBV6-3 . TGTGCCAGCAGTTACGTCGGGGGAGATACGCAGTATTTT CASSYVGGDTQYF
13 . TRBJ2-7 TRBV12-3/TRBV12-4 . TGTGCCAGCAGTCTATTCCCCCTCTACGAGCAGTACTTC CASSLFPLYEQYF
15 . TRBJ2-5 TRBV18 . TGTGCCAGCTCACCACCGAGCGGAATCCAAGAGACCCAGTACTTC CASSPPSGIQETQYF
14 . TRBJ2-7 TRBV6-2/TRBV6-3 . TGTGCCAGCAGTATCATCCCCACCCAGGGCGAGCAGTACTTC CASSIIPTQGEQYF
15 few TRBJ2-2 TRBV7-3 . TGTGCCAGCAGCTCACAGGGAGGGAGAACCGGGGAGCTGTTTTTT CASSSQGGRTGELFF
15 . TRBJ2-2 TRBV19 TRBD1 TGTGCCAGTAGTACAGGACAGGGAATCACCGGGGAGCTGTTTTTT CASSTGQGITGELFF
15 . TRBJ1-3 TRBV7-7 . TGTGCTAGCAGCTTATGGGCAGGGGTGGAAAACACCATATATTTT CASSLWAGVENTIYF
14 . TRBJ1-1 TRBV2 TRBD1 TGTGCCAGCAGTCGACAGGGGGCGGAGAAAGGAGCTTTCTTT CASSRQGAEKGAFF
16 . TRBJ1-3 TRBV19 TRBD1 TGTGCCAGTAGTATTTTTACAGGGGGTAGTGGAAACACCATATATTTT CASSIFTGGSGNTIYF
12 few TRBJ1-1 TRBV12-3/TRBV12-4 . TGTGCCAGCAGTTTCTTGAACACTGAAGCTTTCTTT CASSFLNTEAFF
16 . TRBJ1-5 TRBV18 . TGTGCCAGCTCACCGACAGTGCTAAATAGCAATCAGCCCCAGCATTTT CASSPTVLNSNQPQHF
15 . TRBJ2-7 TRBV9 TRBD2 TGTGCCAGCAGCGTAGGGCACGCGGGGGCCTACGAGCAGTACTTC CASSVGHAGAYEQYF
16 . TRBJ1-6 TRBV4-1 . TGCGCCAGCAGCCAAGATTATGAAGGGGGGGCATCACCCCTCCACTTT CASSQDYEGGASPLHF
12 . TRBJ2-1 TRBV5-5 . TGTGCCAGCAGCTTCGGTTCCAATGAGCAGTTCTTC CASSFGSNEQFF
15 . TRBJ2-3 TRBV20-1 . TGCAGTGCTAGTCGAGGGGGGGGTGCACGAGATACGCAGTATTTT CSASRGGGARDTQYF
24 few TRBJ2-7 TRBV28 TRBD1 TGTGCCAGAGCAGTTTGGTGGGACAGAGTGAGAGCTAGAATGAACTTACTAATGTCCTACGAGCAGTACTTC CARAVWWDRVRARMNLLMSYEQYF
13 . TRBJ2-2 TRBV10-3 . TGTGCCATCAGTTCAGGGTTCACCGGGGAGCTGTTTTTT CAISSGFTGELFF
13 . TRBJ1-2 TRBV19 TRBD1 TGTGCCAGTAGTCCACAGGGGAACTATGGCTACACCTTC CASSPQGNYGYTF
18 . TRBJ2-1 TRBV7-6 TRBD1 TGTGCCAGCAGCTTAGCGGGGGCAGGGGGTGCTAGAGGCAATGAGCAGTTCTTC CASSLAGAGGARGNEQFF
17 . TRBJ2-2 TRBV27 TRBD2 TGTGCCAGCAGTTACCGAGGGAGGGCGGGTGGCACCGGGGAGCTGTTTTTT CASSYRGRAGGTGELFF